This TCR beta chain came from a study of spatial heterogeneity in lung cancer. Findings and limits, study-wide: Tumors with more nonsynonymous mutations had more expanded intratumoral alpha and beta TCRs.

One entry per CDR3 protein, called by TCRdb with MiXCR from the 5' RACE reads. The data contain fewer than 7,500 distinct CDR3 sequences, approximately 17% of them singletons. V was clipped by 2 bases and J by 1 base, with 6 bases between them. Germline CDR1 is SGHKS and CDR2 is YYEKEE (reference sequence). CDR3 length equals 13 residues. Concerning this clonotype itself: The target antigen is unknown.

Described time point: sample taken at primary tumor resection. Sequencing used lung tumor tissue, obtained at surgery. The origin of this receptor is a female donor with early-stage non-small cell lung cancer. The chain combines TRBV5-5 with TRBJ1-1; tentatively, D is TRBD1 (6 bases). CDR3 residues: CASSLQGNTEAFF. The CDR3 DNA reads TGTGCCAGCAGCTTACAGGGGAACACTGAAGCTTTCTTT. The variable domain in full, with the rest retrieved from reference TRBV5-5 and TRBJ1-1, is DAGVTQSPTHLIKTRGQQVTLRCSPISGHKSVSWYQQVLGQGPQFIFQYYEKEERGRGNFPDRFSARQFPNYSSELNVNALLLGDSALYLCASSLQGNTEAFFGQGTRLTVV.